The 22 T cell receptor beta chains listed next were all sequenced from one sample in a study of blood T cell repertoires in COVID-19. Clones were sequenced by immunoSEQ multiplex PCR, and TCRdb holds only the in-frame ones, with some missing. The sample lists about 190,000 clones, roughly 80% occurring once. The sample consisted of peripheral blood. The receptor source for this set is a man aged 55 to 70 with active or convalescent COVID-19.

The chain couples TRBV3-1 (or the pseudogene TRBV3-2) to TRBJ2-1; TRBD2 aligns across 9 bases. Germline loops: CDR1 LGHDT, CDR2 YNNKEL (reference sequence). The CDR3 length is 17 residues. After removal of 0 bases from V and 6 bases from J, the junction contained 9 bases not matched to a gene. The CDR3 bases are TGTGCCAGCAGCCAAGAGGTAGCGGGAGTTCTTCCCAATGAGCAGTTCTTC. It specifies CASSQEVAGVLPNEQFF.

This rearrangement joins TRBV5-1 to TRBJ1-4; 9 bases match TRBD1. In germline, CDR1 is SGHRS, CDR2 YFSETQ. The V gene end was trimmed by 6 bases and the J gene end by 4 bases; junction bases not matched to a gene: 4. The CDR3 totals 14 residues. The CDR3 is CASKETGGNEKLFF. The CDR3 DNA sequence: TGCGCCAGCAAAGAGACAGGGGGTAATGAAAAACTGTTTTTT.

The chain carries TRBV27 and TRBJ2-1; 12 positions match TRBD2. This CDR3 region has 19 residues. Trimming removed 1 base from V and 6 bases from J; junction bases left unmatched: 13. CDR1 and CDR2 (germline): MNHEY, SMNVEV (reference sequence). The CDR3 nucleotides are TGTGCCAGCAGTTTATACCCTCCCGGACTAGCGGGATCCCTCAATGAGCAGTTCTTC. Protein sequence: CASSLYPPGLAGSLNEQFF.

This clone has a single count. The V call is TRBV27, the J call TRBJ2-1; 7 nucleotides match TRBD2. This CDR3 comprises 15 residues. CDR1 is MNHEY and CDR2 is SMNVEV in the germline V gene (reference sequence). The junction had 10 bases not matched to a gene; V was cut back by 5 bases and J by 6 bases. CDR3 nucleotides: TGTGCCAGCAGTCCCCCGGCGGGAGCGGGCAATGAGCAGTTCTTC. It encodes CASSPPAGAGNEQFF.

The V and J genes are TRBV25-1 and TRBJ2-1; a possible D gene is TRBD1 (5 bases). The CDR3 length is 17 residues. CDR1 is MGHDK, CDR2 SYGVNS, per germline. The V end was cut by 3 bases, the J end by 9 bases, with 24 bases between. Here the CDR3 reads CASSEVIQGQASGEQFF. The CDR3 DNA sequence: TGTGCCAGCAGTGAGGTTATCCAGGGTCAGGCCTCGGGTGAGCAGTTCTTC.

The CDR3 spells CASSLNRDTEAFF. Written as DNA, the CDR3 is TGTGCCAGCAGCCTCAACAGGGACACTGAAGCTTTCTTT. The rearrangement links TRBV5-8 to TRBJ1-1; a possible D gene is TRBD1 (6 bases). The CDR3 has 13 residues. CDR1 is SGHTS and CDR2 is YDEGEE in the germline V gene. Trimming left V 4 bases short and J 3 bases short, with 10 bases between. Full variable domain (rest looked up from reference TRBV5-8 and TRBJ1-1): EAGVTQSPTHLIKTRGQQATLRCSPISGHTSVYWYQQALGLGLQFLLWYDEGEERNRGNFPPRFSGRQFPNYSSELNVNALELEDSALYLCASSLNRDTEAFFGQGTRLTVV.

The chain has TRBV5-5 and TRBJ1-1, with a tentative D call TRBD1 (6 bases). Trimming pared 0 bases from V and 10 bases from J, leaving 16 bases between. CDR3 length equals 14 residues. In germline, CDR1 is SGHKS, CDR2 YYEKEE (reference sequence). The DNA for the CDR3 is TGTGCCAGCAGCTTGGCCCCTCTCCGGGGGGCAGCTTTCTTT. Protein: CASSLAPLRGAAFF.

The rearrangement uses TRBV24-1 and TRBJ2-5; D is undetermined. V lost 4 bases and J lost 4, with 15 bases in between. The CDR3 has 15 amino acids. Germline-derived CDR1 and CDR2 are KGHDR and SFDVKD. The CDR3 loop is CATSDPQGRGETQYF. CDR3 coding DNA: TGTGCCACCAGTGACCCCCAAGGTCGCGGAGAGACCCAGTACTTC.

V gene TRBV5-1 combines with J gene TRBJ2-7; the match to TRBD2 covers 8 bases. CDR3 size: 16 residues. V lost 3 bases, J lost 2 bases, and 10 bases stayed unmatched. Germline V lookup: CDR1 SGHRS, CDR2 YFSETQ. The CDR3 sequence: CASSSPGTSGTYEQYF. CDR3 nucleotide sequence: TGCGCCAGCAGCTCCCCCGGAACTAGCGGCACCTACGAGCAGTACTTC.

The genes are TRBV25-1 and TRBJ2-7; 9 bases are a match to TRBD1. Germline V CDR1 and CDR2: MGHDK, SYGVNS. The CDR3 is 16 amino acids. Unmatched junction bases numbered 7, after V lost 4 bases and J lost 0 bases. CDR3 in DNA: TGTGCCAGCAGTGCAAACCGGGACAGGGACTCCTACGAGCAGTACTTC. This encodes CASSANRDRDSYEQYF.

The CDR3 spells CASSLDSSGIEQYF. The CDR3 DNA sequence: TGCGCCAGCAGCTTGGATTCTTCAGGGATCGAGCAGTACTTC. The chain joins TRBV5-1 to TRBJ2-7, with a weak D call TRBD1 (5 bases). The CDR3 loop spans 14 amino acids. The V and J ends lost 0 bases and 6 bases respectively, with 13 bases between them. From germline, CDR1 is SGHRS and CDR2 YFSETQ. The whole variable domain, remainder taken from reference TRBV5-1 and TRBJ2-7, is KAGVTQTPRYLIKTRGQQVTLSCSPISGHRSVSWYQQTPGQGLQFLFEYFSETQRNKGNFPGRFSGRQFSNSRSEMNVSTLELGDSALYLCASSLDSSGIEQYFGPGTRLTVT.

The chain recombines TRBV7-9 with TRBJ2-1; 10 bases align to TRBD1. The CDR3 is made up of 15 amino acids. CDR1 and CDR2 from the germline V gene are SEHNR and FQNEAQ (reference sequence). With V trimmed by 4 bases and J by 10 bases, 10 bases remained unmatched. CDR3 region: CASSSRGQGEGEQFF. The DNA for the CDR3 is TGTGCCAGCAGCTCCCGCGGACAGGGGGAAGGCGAGCAGTTCTTC.

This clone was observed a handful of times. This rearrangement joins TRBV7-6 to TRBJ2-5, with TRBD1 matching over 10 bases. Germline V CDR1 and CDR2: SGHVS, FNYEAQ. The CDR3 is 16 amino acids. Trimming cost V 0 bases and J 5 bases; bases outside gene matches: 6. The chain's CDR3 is CASSLAGTGEGETQYF. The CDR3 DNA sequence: TGTGCCAGCAGCTTAGCTGGGACAGGGGAGGGGGAGACCCAGTACTTC.

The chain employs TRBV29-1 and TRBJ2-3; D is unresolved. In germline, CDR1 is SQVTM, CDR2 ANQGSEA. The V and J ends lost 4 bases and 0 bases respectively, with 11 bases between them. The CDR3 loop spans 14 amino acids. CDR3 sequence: CSVAVGLSTDTQYF. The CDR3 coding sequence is TGCAGCGTTGCCGTTGGGCTGAGCACAGATACGCAGTATTTT.

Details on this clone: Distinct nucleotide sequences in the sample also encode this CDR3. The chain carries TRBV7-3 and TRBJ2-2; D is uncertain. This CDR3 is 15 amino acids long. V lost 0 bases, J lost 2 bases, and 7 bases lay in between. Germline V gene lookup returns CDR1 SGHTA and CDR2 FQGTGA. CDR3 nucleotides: TGTGCCAGCAGCTTAACCTCCCGTAACACCGGGGAGCTGTTTTTT. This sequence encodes CASSLTSRNTGELFF.

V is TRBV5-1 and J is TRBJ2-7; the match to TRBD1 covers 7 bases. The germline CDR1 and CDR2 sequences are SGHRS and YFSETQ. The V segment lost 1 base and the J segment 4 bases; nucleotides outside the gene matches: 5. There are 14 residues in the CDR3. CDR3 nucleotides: TGCGCCAGCAGCTTGAGTACAGGGGTATACGAGCAGTACTTC. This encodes CASSLSTGVYEQYF.

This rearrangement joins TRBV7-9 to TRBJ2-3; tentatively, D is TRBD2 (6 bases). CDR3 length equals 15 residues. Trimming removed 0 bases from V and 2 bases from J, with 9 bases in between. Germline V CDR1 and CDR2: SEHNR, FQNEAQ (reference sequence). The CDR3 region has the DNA TGTGCCAGCAGCTTAGCGGGAGGTACCACAGATACGCAGTATTTT. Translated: CASSLAGGTTDTQYF.

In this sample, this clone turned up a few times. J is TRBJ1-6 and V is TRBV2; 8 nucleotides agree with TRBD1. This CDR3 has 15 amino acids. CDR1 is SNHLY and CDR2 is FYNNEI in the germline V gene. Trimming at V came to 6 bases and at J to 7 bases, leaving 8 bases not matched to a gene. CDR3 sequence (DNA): TGTGCCAGCAGCCCGGCAGGGGGCGGGAATTCACCCCTCCACTTT. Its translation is CASSPAGGGNSPLHF.

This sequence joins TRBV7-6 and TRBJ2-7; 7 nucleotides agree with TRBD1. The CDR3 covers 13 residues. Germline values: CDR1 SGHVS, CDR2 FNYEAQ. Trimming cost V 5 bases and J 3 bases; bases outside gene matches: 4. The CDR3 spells CASSATGVYEQYF. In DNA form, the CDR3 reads TGTGCCAGCAGCGCAACAGGGGTCTACGAGCAGTACTTC.

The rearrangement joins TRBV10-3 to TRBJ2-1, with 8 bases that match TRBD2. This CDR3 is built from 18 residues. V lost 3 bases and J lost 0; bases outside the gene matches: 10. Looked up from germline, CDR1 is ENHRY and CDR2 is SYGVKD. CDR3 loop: CAISEPAGERSSYNEQFF. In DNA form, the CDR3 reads TGTGCCATCAGTGAACCAGCGGGAGAAAGAAGCTCCTACAATGAGCAGTTCTTC.

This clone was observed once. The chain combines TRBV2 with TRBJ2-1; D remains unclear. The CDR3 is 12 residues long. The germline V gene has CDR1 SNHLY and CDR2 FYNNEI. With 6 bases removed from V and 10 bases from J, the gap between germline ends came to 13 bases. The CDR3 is CASRPGGSEQFF. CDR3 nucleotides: TGTGCCAGCAGGCCGGGTGGGTCAGAGCAGTTCTTC.

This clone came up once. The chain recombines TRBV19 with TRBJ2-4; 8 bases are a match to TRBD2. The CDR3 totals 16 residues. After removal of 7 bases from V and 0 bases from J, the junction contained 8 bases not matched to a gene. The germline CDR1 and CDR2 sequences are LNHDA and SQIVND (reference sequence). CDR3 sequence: CASTPGRERAKNIQYF. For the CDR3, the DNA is TGTGCCAGTACCCCCGGGAGGGAGCGAGCCAAAAACATTCAGTACTTC.